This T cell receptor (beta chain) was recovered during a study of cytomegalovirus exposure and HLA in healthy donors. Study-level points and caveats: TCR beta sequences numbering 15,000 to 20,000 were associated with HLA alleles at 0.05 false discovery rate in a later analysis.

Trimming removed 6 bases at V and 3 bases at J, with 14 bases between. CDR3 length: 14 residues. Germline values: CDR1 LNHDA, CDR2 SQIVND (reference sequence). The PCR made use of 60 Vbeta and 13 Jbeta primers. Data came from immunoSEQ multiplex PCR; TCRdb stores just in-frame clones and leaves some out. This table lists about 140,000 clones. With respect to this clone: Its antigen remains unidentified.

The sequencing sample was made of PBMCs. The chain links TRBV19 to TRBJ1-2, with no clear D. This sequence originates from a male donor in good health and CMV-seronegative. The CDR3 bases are TGTGCCAGTAGCGACACGGGAATCGACTATGGCTACACCTTC. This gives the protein CASSDTGIDYGYTF.